This record covers a single T cell receptor beta chain. This CDR3 has 18 residues. Germline values: CDR1 MGHRA, CDR2 YSYEKL. With V trimmed by 1 base and J by 7 bases, 16 bases remained unmatched. TCRdb's copy holds only in-frame clones and misses some; the assay was immunoSEQ multiplex PCR. Of approximately 600,000 clones listed, around 96% are singletons. In the naive CD8 group, cells lacked CD45RO and were positively selected for CCR7, so terminally differentiated effector memory CD45RA+ cells were left out. This entry comes from a study of shared clonotypes between healthy human individuals. Study at large: There were three CD4 naive, three CD4 memory, two CD8 naive and one CD8 memory plates per donor.

Material for sequencing was naive CD8+ T cells sorted from blood. J is TRBJ2-7 and V is TRBV4-1; 10 bases line up with TRBD2. This receptor was obtained from a woman aged 25-40 years in good health. DNA of the CDR3: TGCGCCAGCAGCCAAGTGGGAAGGGGGCCTAGCGGGAGTTTGGAGCAGTACTTC. As protein: CASSQVGRGPSGSLEQYF.